Following are 29 T cell receptor beta chains from one sample sequenced in a study of OX40 agonist ivuxolimab in advanced cancers. Clones were sequenced by immunoSEQ multiplex PCR, and TCRdb holds only the in-frame ones, with some missing. The data hold some 130,000 clones, with about nine tenths observed a single time. This material consisted of CD4+ or CD8+ T cells sorted from blood, taken in a trial of the OX40 agonist ivuxolimab. The source of these receptors is an adult with an advanced solid tumor such as melanoma, head and neck, liver or kidney cancer.

V gene TRBV6-5 combines with J gene TRBJ1-2; TRBD1 aligns across 9 bases. The CDR3 runs 14 residues. V shed 2 bases, J shed 5 bases, and the junction held 3 bases outside the gene matches. Germline V gives CDR1 MNHEY, CDR2 SVGAGI. The CDR3: CASSYRDRDYGYTF. The CDR3 bases are TGTGCCAGCAGTTACAGGGACAGGGATTATGGCTACACCTTC.

V is TRBV5-1 and J is TRBJ2-5; 7 bases line up with TRBD1. V was pared by 4 bases and J by 3 bases, with 6 bases of the junction left unmatched. The CDR3 loop spans 14 amino acids. CDR1 SGHRS and CDR2 YFSETQ come from the germline V gene. The CDR3, as DNA: TGCGCCAGCAGCAGGACAGGCCTCAAAGAGACCCAGTACTTC. This translates into CASSRTGLKETQYF.

This chain uses TRBV10-3 with TRBJ2-3, with 7 bases lining up with TRBD2. This CDR3 comprises 15 residues. Germline-derived CDR1 and CDR2 are ENHRY and SYGVKD. Unmatched junction bases numbered 11, after V lost 5 bases and J lost 6 bases. CDR3 region: CAISPSIAGVDTQYF. The CDR3 DNA reads as TGTGCCATCAGTCCCTCTATTGCGGGAGTGGATACGCAGTATTTT.

This chain uses TRBV9 with TRBJ2-1; TRBD2 aligns across 8 bases. CDR3 length: 16 amino acids. The germline CDR1 and CDR2 sequences are SGDLS and YYNGEE. The ends lost 2 bases at V and 4 bases at J; junction bases unmatched: 8. The CDR3 coding sequence is TGTGCCAGCAGCGTCCCCTCTAGCGGGCAGTACAATGAGCAGTTCTTC. It encodes CASSVPSSGQYNEQFF.

The rearrangement joins TRBV5-6 to TRBJ2-7; TRBD2 agrees at 7 bases. CDR1 is SGHDT, CDR2 YYEEEE, per germline. Trimming removed 2 bases from V and 4 bases from J; junction bases left unmatched: 15. The CDR3 is made up of 17 amino acids. In DNA, the CDR3 is TGTGCCAGCAGCTTCTTTATCTCGTGGGAGGGAAAGTACGAGCAGTACTTC. It yields the protein CASSFFISWEGKYEQYF.

This chain connects TRBV19 to TRBJ2-7; D possibly uses TRBD1 or TRBD2 (5 bases each). The CDR3 is 16 residues long. The V end was cut by 3 bases, the J end by 6 bases, with 21 bases between. Per the germline V gene, CDR1 is LNHDA and CDR2 is SQIVND (reference sequence). CDR3 sequence (DNA): TGTGCCAGTAGTATGGTGTTCCGGGACGGCCGGGGCGAGCAGTACTTC. Its translation: CASSMVFRDGRGEQYF.

V gene TRBV27 combines with J gene TRBJ2-3, with 13 bases aligning to TRBD2. Germline V gene sequence: CDR1 MNHEY, CDR2 SMNVEV (reference sequence). The CDR3 contains 16 residues. Unmatched junction bases numbered 5, after V lost 6 bases and J lost 2 bases. In DNA, the CDR3 is TGTGCCAGCAGCCGGACTAGCGGGAGAGTCACAGATACGCAGTATTTT. It encodes CASSRTSGRVTDTQYF.

The V gene is TRBV5-1, the J gene TRBJ1-5, with D possibly being TRBD1 (5 bases). Looked up from germline, CDR1 is SGHRS and CDR2 is YFSETQ. The CDR3 totals 14 residues. Trimming pared 1 base from V and 5 bases from J, leaving 10 bases between. The DNA for the CDR3 is TGCGCCAGCAGCTTGTGGGGCCAGGATCAGCCCCAGCATTTT. It yields the protein CASSLWGQDQPQHF.

The chain has TRBV10-1 and TRBJ2-7; 8 bases match TRBD1. CDR3 length: 15 residues. Per the germline V gene, CDR1 is WNHNN and CDR2 is SYGVQD (reference sequence). The V segment lost 6 bases and the J segment 4 bases; nucleotides outside the gene matches: 11. The CDR3 DNA reads as TGCGCCAGCAGCCCGGGAGCAGGGGGCAGGTACGAGCAGTACTTC. Protein product: CASSPGAGGRYEQYF.

The chain uses TRBV5-1 and TRBJ2-5; 9 bases are a match to TRBD2. CDR3 size: 16 residues. From germline, CDR1 is SGHRS and CDR2 YFSETQ. V trimming: 4 bases; J trimming: 2 bases; junction bases outside the gene matches: 9. CDR3 amino acids: CASSGPGLASQETQYF. In nucleotides, the CDR3 is TGCGCCAGCAGCGGACCGGGACTAGCTTCGCAAGAGACCCAGTACTTC.

This chain connects TRBV4-3 to TRBJ2-7; 8 bases line up with TRBD1. The V gene's germline CDR1 is LGHNA and CDR2 YSLEER. The CDR3 has 15 amino acids. After removal of 4 bases from V and 5 bases from J, the junction contained 10 bases not matched to a gene. The CDR3 DNA sequence: TGCGCCAGCAGCCCTGATAGGACAGGGAGAAACGAGCAGTACTTC. Residues: CASSPDRTGRNEQYF.

The chain links TRBV7-8 to TRBJ2-1; TRBD2 matches at 7 bases. Germline CDR1 reads SGHVS; CDR2 reads FQNEAQ. Trimming removed 0 bases from V and 9 bases from J; junction bases left unmatched: 14. This CDR3 region has 17 residues. The CDR3 reads CASSLAFRDYYYSEQFF. The CDR3, as DNA: TGTGCCAGCAGCTTAGCGTTCCGGGACTATTATTATAGTGAGCAGTTCTTC.

V usage is TRBV5-4 and J usage is TRBJ2-1; D is unresolved. This CDR3 has 15 residues. The germline V gene has CDR1 SGHNT and CDR2 YYREEE (reference sequence). Deletions cut 0 bases from V and 10 bases from J, with 17 bases between. The CDR3 loop is CASSLVYSTGREQFF. The CDR3 region has the DNA TGTGCCAGCAGCTTGGTCTACTCCACTGGTCGGGAGCAGTTCTTC.

The chain combines TRBV19 with TRBJ1-5; 9 bases agree with TRBD1. Trimming took 7 bases from V and 1 from J; bases not matched to a gene: 8. The CDR3 spans 16 residues. Germline V gives CDR1 LNHDA, CDR2 SQIVND (reference sequence). The CDR3 here is CASNTWTGVSNQPQHF. CDR3 coding DNA: TGTGCCAGTAACACTTGGACAGGGGTAAGCAATCAGCCCCAGCATTTT. Full variable domain (remainder filled in from reference TRBV19 and TRBJ1-5): DGGITQSPKYLFRKEGQNVTLSCEQNLNHDAMYWYRQDPGQGLRLIYYSQIVNDFQKGDIAEGYSVSREKKESFPLTVTSAQKNPTAFYLCASNTWTGVSNQPQHFGDGTRLSIL.

V is TRBV7-6 and J is TRBJ1-4, with 9 nucleotides matching TRBD1. The CDR3 loop spans 16 amino acids. CDR1 SGHVS and CDR2 FNYEAQ come from the germline V gene. V shed 2 bases and J 8 bases; nucleotides not matched to a gene: 9. The CDR3 here is CASSLPIQGAREKLFF. In nucleotides, the CDR3 is TGTGCCAGCAGCTTACCTATACAGGGGGCGCGGGAAAAACTGTTTTTT.

The chain employs TRBV28 and TRBJ1-1, with a possible D match to TRBD1 (5 bases). Per germline, CDR1 MDHEN and CDR2 SYDVKM. There are 15 residues in the CDR3. The ends were cut back, 3 bases at V and 4 bases at J, with 15 bases in the middle. CDR3 residues: CASSFSPGWATEAFF. The CDR3, as DNA: TGTGCCAGCAGTTTCAGTCCAGGGTGGGCCACTGAAGCTTTCTTT. The variable domain in full, completed from reference TRBV28 and TRBJ1-1, reads DVKVTQSSRYLVKRTGEKVFLECVQDMDHENMFWYRQDPGLGLRLIYFSYDVKMKEKGDIPEGYSVSREKKERFSLILESASTNQTSMYLCASSFSPGWATEAFFGQGTRLTVV.

The chain combines TRBV7-6 with TRBJ2-2; D remains ambiguous. Trimming shortened V by 4 bases and J by 3 bases, and 3 bases separated the two germline ends. This CDR3 is 12 amino acids long. From germline, CDR1 is SGHVS and CDR2 FNYEAQ. Here the CDR3 reads CASSYDTGELFF. CDR3 nucleotide sequence: TGTGCCAGCAGCTACGACACCGGGGAGCTGTTTTTT.

The chain carries TRBV29-1 and TRBJ2-5; the match to TRBD1 covers 7 bases. V lost 3 bases and J lost 1; bases outside the gene matches: 2. The germline V gene encodes CDR1 SQVTM and CDR2 ANQGSEA. The CDR3 totals 13 residues. As DNA, the CDR3 is TGCAGCGTTGATGGGGACAGCCAAGAGACCCAGTACTTC. The encoded protein is CSVDGDSQETQYF.

The rearrangement links TRBV7-2 to TRBJ2-7, with D perhaps given as TRBD1 or TRBD2 (5 bases each). This CDR3 spans 16 amino acids. Trimming removed 3 bases at V and 3 bases at J, with 18 bases between. Germline V gives CDR1 SGHTA, CDR2 FQGNSA. CDR3 amino acids: CASSLSYSGTIYEQYF. CDR3 nucleotide sequence: TGTGCCAGCAGCTTGAGTTATTCCGGGACCATCTACGAGCAGTACTTC.

The chain couples TRBV6-1 to TRBJ1-4; 9 bases agree with TRBD1. CDR3 size: 15 residues. Germline assignment: CDR1 MNHNS and CDR2 SASEGT. V gave up 6 bases and J gave up 5 bases; unmatched junction bases: 7. CDR3 protein: CASRITGGANEKLFF. The CDR3 nucleotides read TGTGCCAGCAGGATCACAGGGGGCGCAAATGAAAAACTGTTTTTT.

This clone appeared once. This chain links TRBV18 with TRBJ2-7; tentative D call: TRBD2 (5 bases). The CDR3 consists of 14 residues. V dropped 2 bases and J dropped 7 bases, with 15 bases sitting between them. CDR1 KGHSH and CDR2 LQKENI come from the germline V gene. DNA of the CDR3: TGTGCCAGCTCACCATATCCTTTATCGGGGGAGCAGTACTTC. Amino acids: CASSPYPLSGEQYF.

This clone was seen only a few times. Other DNA sequences of this sample code for an identical CDR3. The rearrangement joins TRBV9 to TRBJ2-7; D is undetermined. Germline V CDR1 and CDR2: SGDLS, YYNGEE. CDR3 length: 11 amino acids. Trimming took off 4 bases at V and 6 bases at J, with 8 bases between the two ends. The DNA for the CDR3 is TGTGCCAGCAGCTCTAGTGGCGAGCAGTACTTC. Translating it yields CASSSSGEQYF.

The chain uses TRBV18 and TRBJ2-7; 8 bases fit TRBD1. The germline CDR1 and CDR2 sequences are KGHSH and LQKENI. V was pared by 2 bases and J by 0 bases, with 6 bases of the junction left unmatched. The CDR3 consists of 16 residues. The CDR3 is CASSPDRGSNSYEQYF. CDR3 DNA sequence: TGTGCCAGCTCACCAGACAGGGGATCAAACTCCTACGAGCAGTACTTC.

The rearrangement uses TRBV7-2 and TRBJ1-1; 7 bases agree with TRBD1. The CDR3 is 14 residues long. J was trimmed by 4 bases and V by 6 bases; bases with no gene match: 8. Looked up from germline, CDR1 is SGHTA and CDR2 is FQGNSA. The CDR3 DNA follows: TGTGCCAGCAGTCCTGACAGGGCTGGCACTGAAGCTTTCTTT. Its protein is CASSPDRAGTEAFF.

The V gene is TRBV14, the J gene TRBJ2-1, with D unclear. The CDR3 is made up of 18 amino acids. V lost 2 bases to trimming and J lost 3 bases, with 20 bases between them. Per the germline V gene, CDR1 is SGHDN and CDR2 is FVKESK. CDR3 in DNA: TGTGCCAGCAGCCAAAGTCAGGTCCCGGTGACTCTCTACAATGAGCAGTTCTTC. It codes for CASSQSQVPVTLYNEQFF.

By sample fraction, this clone is medium-sized. The genes are TRBV30 and TRBJ1-3, with D unresolved. Germline V CDR1 and CDR2: GTSNPN, SVGIG (reference sequence). This CDR3 is 14 amino acids long. Trimming took off 3 bases at V and 4 bases at J, with 13 bases between the two ends. The chain's CDR3 is CAWRDTGRGNTIYF. In DNA, the CDR3 is TGTGCCTGGAGGGATACCGGGCGAGGAAACACCATATATTTT.

The chain joins TRBV5-4 to TRBJ1-5, with 8 bases identical to TRBD1. Losses at the gene ends were 5 bases for V and 3 bases for J; bases not matched to a gene: 4. Germline CDR1 and CDR2: SGHNT and YYREEE (reference sequence). The CDR3 is 14 amino acids. The CDR3 here is CASSDRGLNQPQHF. DNA of the CDR3: TGTGCCAGCAGTGACAGGGGCCTCAATCAGCCCCAGCATTTT. Filled out from reference TRBV5-4 and TRBJ1-5, the complete variable domain reads ETGVTQSPTHLIKTRGQQVTLRCSSQSGHNTVSWYQQALGQGPQFIFQYYREEENGRGNFPPRFSGLQFPNYSSELNVNALELDDSALYLCASSDRGLNQPQHFGDGTRLSIL.

J is TRBJ1-1 and V is TRBV5-6; D gene unclear. The CDR3 is 12 residues long. V was cut by 1 base and J by 6 bases, with 7 bases left in between. CDR1 is SGHDT, CDR2 YYEEEE, per germline. The CDR3 here is CASSLIVPEAFF. The CDR3 bases are TGTGCCAGCAGCTTGATAGTCCCTGAAGCTTTCTTT.

The chain uses TRBV7-3 and TRBJ2-7; D is possibly TRBD1 or TRBD2 (5 bases each). CDR1 SGHTA and CDR2 FQGTGA come from the germline V gene. This CDR3 is 13 amino acids long. V dropped 5 bases and J dropped 3 bases, with 11 bases sitting between them. Here the CDR3 DNA reads TGTGCCAGCAGCCCCGCTGGGGGCTACGAGCAGTACTTC. Protein product: CASSPAGGYEQYF.